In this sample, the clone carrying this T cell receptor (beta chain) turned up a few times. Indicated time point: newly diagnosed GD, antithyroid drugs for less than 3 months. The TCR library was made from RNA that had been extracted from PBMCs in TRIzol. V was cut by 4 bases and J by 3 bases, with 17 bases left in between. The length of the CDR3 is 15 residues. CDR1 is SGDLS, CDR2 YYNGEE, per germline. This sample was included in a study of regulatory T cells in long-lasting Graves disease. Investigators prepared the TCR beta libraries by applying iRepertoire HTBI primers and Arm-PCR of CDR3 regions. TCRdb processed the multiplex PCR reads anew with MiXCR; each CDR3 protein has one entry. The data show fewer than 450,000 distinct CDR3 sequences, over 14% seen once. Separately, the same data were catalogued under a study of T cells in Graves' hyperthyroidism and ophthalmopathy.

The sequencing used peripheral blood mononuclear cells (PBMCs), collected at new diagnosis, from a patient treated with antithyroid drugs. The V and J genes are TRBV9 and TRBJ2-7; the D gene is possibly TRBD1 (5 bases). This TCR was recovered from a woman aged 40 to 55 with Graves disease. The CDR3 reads CASSTTGYSVYEQYF. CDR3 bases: TGTGCCAGCAGCACAACAGGCTACTCCGTCTACGAGCAGTACTTC.